This T cell receptor (beta chain) was sequenced for a study of low-dose radiotherapy and immunotherapy resistance in tumors. On the study more broadly: For Cohort 1, fractions of 0.5 Gy were given every 2 weeks, reaching 6.5 Gy overall.

Time point denoted: before trial treatment. Along with nivolumab and ipilimumab, donors received aspirin, low-dose cyclophosphamide and low-dose radiotherapy. Patients deemed eligible presented with advanced solid tumors lacking tumor-infiltrating lymphocytes. Covering alpha and beta chains, TRAV- and TRBV-specific primers were used for the first-strand cDNA. TCR amplification involved 20 PCR cycles with a constant-region primer and V-primer adapter. One entry per CDR3 protein, called by TCRdb with MiXCR from the reads. The data show approximately 90,000 distinct CDR3 sequences, 9.4% seen once. V lost 2 bases to trimming and J lost 5 bases, with 7 bases between them. The CDR3 is 13 amino acids. In germline, CDR1 is MNHEY, CDR2 SVGEGT. This clonotype has a count of ten or more.

V and J are TRBV6-2 or TRBV6-3 and TRBJ1-5; D is undetermined. The sample in question was PBMCs, obtained before treatment. The clonotype was recovered from a male donor with prostate cancer. The CDR3 DNA reads as TGTGCCAGCAGTTACCGCCTACATCAGCCCCAGCATTTT. Translated, it gives CASSYRLHQPQHF.